These 2 T cell receptor beta chains were all obtained from the same sample, sequenced in a study of control samples from healthy donors and cancer patients. Measured with immunoSEQ multiplex PCR; TCRdb has only the in-frame clones, and not every one. The sample consists of some 150,000 clones, about nine tenths of them appearing once. The source material was blood. These TCRs come from a young man in good health.

The chain combines TRBV15 with TRBJ2-7; 9 bases fit TRBD1. The J segment lost 2 bases and the V segment lost 1 base, leaving 0 bases of the junction unmatched. Germline loops: CDR1 LNHNV, CDR2 YYDKDF (reference sequence). The CDR3 extends over 14 amino acids. CDR3 nucleotides: TGTGCCACCAGCAGAGGACAGGGGGCCTACGAGCAGTACTTC. It specifies CATSRGQGAYEQYF. Combining the CDR3 with reference TRBV15 and TRBJ2-7 gives the whole variable domain DAMVIQNPRYQVTQFGKPVTLSCSQTLNHNVMYWYQQKSSQAPKLLFHYYDKDFNNEADTPDNFQSRRPNTSFCFLDIRSPGLGDTAMYLCATSRGQGAYEQYFGPGTRLTVT.

The J gene is TRBJ2-1, the V gene TRBV7-3; 11 bases are shared with TRBD2. V gave up 4 bases and J gave up 3 bases; unmatched junction bases: 2. The germline CDR1 and CDR2 sequences are SGHTA and FQGTGA. There are 15 residues in the CDR3. The CDR3, as DNA: TGTGCCAGCAGCTCGCTAGCGGGGGGCTACAATGAGCAGTTCTTC. Its translation: CASSSLAGGYNEQFF.